The 15 T cell receptor beta chains below all came from one sample that was sequenced in a study of T cell repertoires in cytomegalovirus infection. Via MiXCR, TCRdb re-called the reads, giving one row per CDR3 protein. There are about 890,000 distinct CDR3 sequences in the sample; less than 40% occur only once, and over 12% lies in the top ten. For these TCRs, the target antigens are not known. The sequenced sample was cultured CD8+ T cells from PBMCs, obtained from culture after CMV antigen stimulation. The receptors were gathered from a human donor in good health (CMV status not recorded). Some clones in this sample may be carry-over from other donors' samples.

This chain uses TRBV5-1 with TRBJ1-2, with 8 bases lining up with TRBD1. The germline CDR1 and CDR2 sequences are SGHRS and YFSETQ. The CDR3 runs 14 residues. Trimming cost V 0 bases and J 6 bases; bases outside gene matches: 4. The CDR3 DNA reads TGCGCCAGCAGCTTGGCGGACAGGGTGCATGGCTACACCTTC. Its translation is CASSLADRVHGYTF.

The V gene is TRBV6-2 or TRBV6-3, the J gene TRBJ2-5; D is unclear. CDR3 size: 15 residues. The germline CDR1 and CDR2 sequences are MNHEY and SVGEGT. The germline V and J ends were trimmed by 7 bases and 2 bases, with 17 bases remaining between them. The CDR3 loop is CASNGALADQETQYF. As DNA, the CDR3 is TGTGCCAGCAACGGAGCCCTCGCCGATCAAGAGACCCAGTACTTC.

This clonotype was detected only a few times. The chain employs TRBV11-2 and TRBJ2-1; D gene uncertain. The CDR3 runs 15 residues. Trimming took off 6 bases at V and 3 bases at J, with 15 bases between the two ends. Germline lookup yields CDR1 SGHAT and CDR2 FQNNGV. The CDR3 DNA is TGTGCCAGCAGTTTAAGACACTTACTCTACAATGAGCAGTTCTTC. This encodes CASSLRHLLYNEQFF. Variable domain in full (rest from reference TRBV11-2 and TRBJ2-1): EAGVAQSPRYKIIEKRQSVAFWCNPISGHATLYWYQQILGQGPKLLIQFQNNGVVDDSQLPKDRFSAERLKGVDSTLKIQPAKLEDSAVYLCASSLRHLLYNEQFFGPGTRLTVL.

In the case of this clonotype: A much larger clone differs by one base, so this may be a read error. The genes are TRBV6-5 and TRBJ1-1; D ambiguous. Looked up from germline, CDR1 is MNHEY and CDR2 is SVGAGI. V lost 2 bases and J lost 0, with 7 bases in between. CDR3 length equals 14 residues. CDR3 amino acids: CASSYQALNTEAFF. Written as DNA, the CDR3 is TGTGCCAGCAGTTACCAGGCGCTGAACACTGAAGCTTTCTTT.

This clonotype has a handful of counts. One end of the junction is discordant with germline, which a read error may explain. The rearrangement links TRBV19 to TRBJ2-1; D ambiguous. CDR1 is LNHDA, CDR2 SQIVND, per germline (reference sequence). The CDR3 extends over 14 amino acids. As DNA, the CDR3 is TGTGCCAGTAGTATAGTGCCCGATTACAGTGAGCAGTTCTTC. Translating it yields CASSIVPDYSEQFF.

This clonotype was detected only a few times. V gene TRBV12-3 or TRBV12-4 combines with J gene TRBJ1-1, with a possible D match to TRBD1 (5 bases). Trimming took off 10 bases at V and 3 bases at J, with 18 bases between the two ends. This CDR3 is built from 14 residues. The CDR3 region has the DNA TGTGCCATACGCCTAAGGGGCAGAGACACTGAAGCTTTCTTT. Translation gives CAIRLRGRDTEAFF.

The chain is built from TRBV29-1 and TRBJ1-2; 7 bases map to TRBD1. V lost 0 bases, J lost 7 bases, and 14 bases stayed unmatched. The length of the CDR3 is 16 residues. Germline CDR1 and CDR2: SQVTM and ANQGSEA. As DNA, the CDR3 is TGCAGCGTTGAAGATCTAGAGGGCAGGGGGTTGAGTGGCTACACCTTC. Translated: CSVEDLEGRGLSGYTF.

This clonotype was seen only once. J is TRBJ1-1 and V is TRBV6-5; possibly TRBD1 for D (5 bases). The germline V gene encodes CDR1 MNHEY and CDR2 SVGAGI. With 2 bases removed from V and 6 bases from J, the gap between germline ends came to 10 bases. CDR3 length equals 13 residues. The DNA for the CDR3 is TGTGCCAGCAGTTACACCAGGGTCGCTGAAGCTTTCTTT. It specifies CASSYTRVAEAFF.

There are a few counts of this clonotype. The chain links TRBV15 to TRBJ2-7, with a possible D match to TRBD1 (6 bases). The V gene lost 5 bases and the J gene lost 3 bases, with 20 bases spanning the gap. CDR3 length equals 16 residues. Germline assignment: CDR1 LNHNV and CDR2 YYDKDF (reference sequence). The CDR3 sequence is CATSLLSQGLGYEQYF. In nucleotides, the CDR3 is TGTGCCACCAGCCTCCTATCTCAGGGGTTGGGCTACGAGCAGTACTTC.

V usage is TRBV5-7 and J usage is TRBJ2-2; possible D gene TRBD1, 6 bases. Being an ORF, TRBV5-7 has a function that is uncertain. Trimming cost V 4 bases and J 5 bases, with 27 bases left between them. CDR3 size: 19 residues. This chain's CDR3 is CASSPGKRDTVFGTGELFF. CDR3 DNA sequence: TGTGCCAGCAGCCCAGGTAAACGGGACACAGTTTTCGGGACCGGGGAGCTGTTTTTT.

This clonotype showed up just a few times. The chain carries TRBV7-9 and TRBJ2-1, with 9 bases that match TRBD1. J lost 7 bases, V lost 2 bases, and 9 bases had no gene match. The CDR3 length is 16 residues. Per the germline V gene, CDR1 is SEHNR and CDR2 is FQNEAQ (reference sequence). The CDR3 loop is CASSLRTGDPSNEQFF. CDR3 sequence (DNA): TGTGCCAGCAGCTTAAGGACAGGGGACCCCTCAAATGAGCAGTTCTTC.

The chain couples TRBV7-9 to TRBJ2-4; no definite D call. Trimming left V 6 bases short and J 0 bases short, with 18 bases between. Germline V gene sequence: CDR1 SEHNR, CDR2 FQNEAQ (reference sequence). The CDR3 loop spans 17 amino acids. The CDR3 region is CASSPSTEILAKNIQYF. The CDR3 DNA reads as TGTGCCAGCAGTCCCTCAACAGAAATTTTAGCCAAAAACATTCAGTACTTC. The whole variable domain, remainder taken from reference TRBV7-9 and TRBJ2-4, is DTGVSQNPRHKITKRGQNVTFRCDPISEHNRLYWYRQTLGQGPEFLTYFQNEAQLEKSRLLSDRFSAERPKGSFSTLEIQRTEQGDSAMYLCASSPSTEILAKNIQYFGAGTRLSVL.

The chain combines TRBV12-3 or TRBV12-4 with TRBJ1-2; TRBD1 matches at 9 bases. The CDR3 sequence is 16 residues long. Unmatched junction bases numbered 11, after V lost 9 bases and J lost 0 bases. CDR3 nucleotide sequence: TGTGCCAGTCAACAGGGGGCGGGTTGGGCTAACTATGGCTACACCTTC. Translation: CASQQGAGWANYGYTF.

The table lists this clonotype with many counts. This chain links TRBV7-6 with TRBJ1-1; 9 nucleotides agree with TRBD1. CDR3 length equals 13 residues. CDR1 and CDR2 from the germline V gene are SGHVS and FNYEAQ. The V gene end was trimmed by 3 bases and the J gene end by 7 bases; junction bases not matched to a gene: 3. The DNA of the CDR3 is TGTGCCAGCAGCTTGGACAGGGGTAATGAAGCTTTCTTT. Protein product: CASSLDRGNEAFF.

V is TRBV5-1 and J is TRBJ1-2, with D possibly being TRBD1 (6 bases). Trimming took off 6 bases at V and 5 bases at J, with 20 bases between the two ends. Germline lookup yields CDR1 SGHRS and CDR2 YFSETQ. The CDR3 has 15 amino acids. DNA for the CDR3: TGCGCCAGCACCCCAGAGGAACAGGGACAATATGGCTACACCTTC. Its translation: CASTPEEQGQYGYTF.